The clone carrying this TCR beta chain showed up many times. The data belong to a study of T cell repertoires in cytomegalovirus infection. TCRdb reprocessed the reads with MiXCR, giving one entry per CDR3 protein. The sample lists around 180,000 distinct CDR3 sequences; under 25% were seen once. The germline CDR1 and CDR2 sequences are SGHTA and FQGNSA. Trimming removed 5 bases at V and 3 bases at J, with 22 bases between. The length of the CDR3 is 17 residues. The chain couples TRBV7-2 to TRBJ1-2, with D possibly matching TRBD1 (6 bases). This TCR derives from a human donor in good health (CMV status not recorded). Some clones in this sample may be carry-over from other donors' samples. The sequencing sample was made of PBMCs. In nucleotides, the CDR3 is TGTGCCAGCAGCCCGGGGGGGGCAGGCCGGCCTTACTATGGCTACACCTTC. Translated: CASSPGGAGRPYYGYTF.